The 2 T cell receptor beta chains below come from one sample, sequenced in a study of OX40 agonist ivuxolimab in advanced cancers. Profiling relied on immunoSEQ multiplex PCR, and the TCRdb table lists in-frame clones only, not all of them. The data show around 80,000 clones, approximately 90% seen once. Material: CD4+ or CD8+ T cells sorted from blood, obtained in a trial of the OX40 agonist ivuxolimab. These receptors all come from an adult with an advanced solid tumor such as melanoma, head and neck, liver or kidney cancer.

V and J are TRBV2 and TRBJ1-5; TRBD1 is a possible D gene (6 bases). Germline V gene lookup returns CDR1 SNHLY and CDR2 FYNNEI. The V gene lost 2 bases and the J gene lost 3 bases, with 11 bases spanning the gap. The CDR3 totals 15 residues. The CDR3 DNA follows: TGTGCCAGCAGTGAAAAGGGGGGGGACAATCAGCCCCAGCATTTT. Its translation is CASSEKGGDNQPQHF.

This clone was detected once. The V call is TRBV5-4, the J call TRBJ2-5, with a possible D match to TRBD1 (6 bases). This CDR3 contains 16 residues. Per germline, CDR1 SGHNT and CDR2 YYREEE (reference sequence). With 0 bases removed from V and 5 bases from J, the gap between germline ends came to 17 bases. The CDR3 protein is CASSLDPTGPRETQYF. CDR3 in DNA: TGTGCCAGCAGCTTGGATCCCACAGGGCCTAGGGAGACCCAGTACTTC.